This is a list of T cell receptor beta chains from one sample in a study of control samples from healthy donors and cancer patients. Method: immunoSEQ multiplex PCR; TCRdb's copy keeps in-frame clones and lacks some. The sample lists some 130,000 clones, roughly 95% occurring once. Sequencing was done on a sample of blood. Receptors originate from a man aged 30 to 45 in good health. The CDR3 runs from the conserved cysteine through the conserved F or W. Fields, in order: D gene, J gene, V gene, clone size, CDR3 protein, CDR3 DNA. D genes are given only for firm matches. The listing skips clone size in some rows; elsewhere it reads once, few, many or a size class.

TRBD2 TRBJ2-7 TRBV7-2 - CASSGAGLAGVYEQYF TGTGCCAGCAGCGGTGCGGGACTAGCGGGGGTCTACGAGCAGTACTTC
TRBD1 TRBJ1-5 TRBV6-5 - CASTGQVDQPQHF TGTGCCAGCACCGGACAGGTGGATCAGCCCCAGCATTTT
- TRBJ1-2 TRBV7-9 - CASSPKVAGDGYTF TGTGCCAGCAGCCCCAAAGTGGCCGGGGATGGCTACACCTTC
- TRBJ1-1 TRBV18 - CASSPLAKGPTEAFF TGTGCCAGCTCGCCCTTAGCCAAGGGGCCCACTGAAGCTTTCTTT
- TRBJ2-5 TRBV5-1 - CASSLQTQYF TGCGCCAGCAGCTTACAGACCCAGTACTTC
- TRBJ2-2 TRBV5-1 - CASSLEYGNGELFF TGCGCCAGCAGCTTGGAGTATGGTAACGGGGAGCTGTTTTTT
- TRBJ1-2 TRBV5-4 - CASSSPTFVGYTF TGTGCCAGCAGTTCTCCTACATTTGTTGGCTACACCTTC
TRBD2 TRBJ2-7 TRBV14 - CASSQGLAGYYEQYF TGTGCCAGCAGCCAAGGCCTAGCGGGGTACTACGAGCAGTACTTC
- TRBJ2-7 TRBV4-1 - CASSPGRRGDAYEQYF TGCGCCAGCAGCCCAGGGAGGCGGGGTGATGCCTACGAGCAGTACTTC
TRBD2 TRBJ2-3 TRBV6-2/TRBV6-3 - CASSHLGLAGSSDTQYF TGTGCCAGCAGTCACCTAGGACTAGCGGGGTCCTCAGATACGCAGTATTTT
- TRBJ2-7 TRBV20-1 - CSAIQAHEQYF TGCAGTGCTATTCAGGCCCACGAGCAGTACTTC
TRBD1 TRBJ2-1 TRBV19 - CASSNRGMGEQFF TGTGCCAGTAGTAACAGGGGTATGGGGGAGCAGTTCTTC
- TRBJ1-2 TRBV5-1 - CASSPGPAEDLVANYGYTF TGCGCCAGCAGCCCGGGACCGGCAGAGGACTTAGTGGCTAACTATGGCTACACCTTC
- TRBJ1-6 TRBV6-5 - CASSYSIQSDSPLHF TGTGCCAGCAGTTACTCGATACAATCTGATTCACCCCTCCACTTT
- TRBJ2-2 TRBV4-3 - CASSLTWNTGELFF TGCGCCAGCAGCCTGACCTGGAACACCGGGGAGCTGTTTTTT
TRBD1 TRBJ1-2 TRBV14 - CASSQSPGQGDYGYTF TGTGCCAGCAGCCAATCACCGGGACAGGGCGACTATGGCTACACCTTC
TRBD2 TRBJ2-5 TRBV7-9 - CASRFQVIGTRRGETQYF TGTGCCAGCAGGTTCCAGGTCATCGGGACTCGGCGGGGGGAGACCCAGTACTTC
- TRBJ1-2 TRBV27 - CASSFTTNYGYTF TGTGCCAGCAGTTTTACCACTAACTATGGCTACACCTTC
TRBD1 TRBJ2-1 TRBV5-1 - CASSLNRGRYNEQFF TGCGCCAGCAGCTTGAACAGGGGGCGCTACAATGAGCAGTTCTTC
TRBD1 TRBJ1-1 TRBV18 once CASSPTTGETAEAFF TGTGCCAGCTCACCAACCACAGGGGAGACTGCTGAAGCTTTCTTT
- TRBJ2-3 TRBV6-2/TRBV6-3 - CASSRDFRTDTQYF TGTGCCAGCAGTCGGGACTTCCGCACAGATACGCAGTATTTT
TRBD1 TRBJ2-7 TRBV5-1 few CASSLRPGGTYEQYF TGCGCCAGCAGCTTGAGGCCAGGGGGAACCTACGAGCAGTACTTC
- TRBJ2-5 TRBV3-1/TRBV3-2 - CASSRQGTSGTQYF TGTGCCAGCAGCCGTCAGGGGACTTCCGGGACCCAGTACTTC
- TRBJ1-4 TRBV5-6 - CASSLGQQFNEKLFF TGTGCCAGCAGCTTGGGACAGCAGTTTAATGAAAAACTGTTTTTT
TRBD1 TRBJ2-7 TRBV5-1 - CASSLGGQDHSYEQYF TGCGCCAGCAGCTTAGGGGGACAGGACCACTCCTACGAGCAGTACTTC
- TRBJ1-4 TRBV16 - CASSQSGRENEKLFF TGTGCCAGCAGCCAATCGGGAAGGGAGAATGAAAAACTGTTTTTT
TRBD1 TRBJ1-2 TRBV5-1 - CASRPRTGKVDGYTF TGCGCCAGCAGGCCTCGGACAGGGAAAGTAGATGGCTACACCTTC
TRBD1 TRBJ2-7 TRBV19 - CASTPGQGVSYEQYF TGTGCCAGTACCCCGGGACAGGGGGTTTCCTACGAGCAGTACTTC
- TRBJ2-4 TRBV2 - CASSERAGLPKNIQYF TGTGCCAGCAGTGAAAGGGCAGGGTTACCCAAAAACATTCAGTACTTC
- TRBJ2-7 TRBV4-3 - CASSQDSVIGEQYF TGCGCCAGCAGCCAAGACAGCGTAATCGGGGAGCAGTACTTC
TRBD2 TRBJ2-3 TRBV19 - CASSTGLAGVTQYF TGTGCCAGTAGTACCGGACTAGCGGGGGTTACGCAGTATTTT
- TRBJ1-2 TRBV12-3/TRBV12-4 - CASSFVDGYTF TGTGCCAGCAGTTTCGTGGATGGCTACACCTTC
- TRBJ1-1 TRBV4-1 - CASSQGPGRTVNTEAFF TGCGCCAGCAGCCAAGGACCAGGTCGTACGGTAAACACTGAAGCTTTCTTT
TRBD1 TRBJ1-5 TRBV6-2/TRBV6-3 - CASSRRGQGNNQPQHF TGTGCCAGCAGCCGAAGGGGGCAGGGGAACAATCAGCCCCAGCATTTT
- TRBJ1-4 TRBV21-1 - CASSSRDRVRLTNEKLFF TGTGCCAGCAGCAGCCGGGACAGGGTACGTTTAACTAATGAAAAACTGTTTTTT